The 30 T cell receptor beta chains below come from one sample, sequenced in a study of blood T cell repertoires in COVID-19 (dated by TCRdb to the early 2020s). Receptor libraries were prepared by the immunoSEQ multiplex PCR assay. TCRdb carries this immuneACCESS record with in-frame sequences only. Its versions omit some clonotypes, under half of them owing to an unresolved V gene in the studies checked, with the rest unexplained. Counted in this sample were some 180,000 clones; about 80% of them appeared once. Under 15% of the sample goes to the ten largest clones. Input material: PBMCs or T cells enriched from blood (not recorded which). The receptors shown here come from a man aged 60 to 69 who had been exposed to COVID-19.

The J gene is TRBJ1-6, the V gene TRBV7-9; 9 bases fit TRBD1. The V gene end was trimmed by 8 bases and the J gene end by 8 bases; junction bases not matched to a gene: 7. CDR1 and CDR2 (germline): SEHNR, FQNEAQ (reference sequence). The CDR3 contains 14 residues. This CDR3 reads CASGHRGPDSPLHF. For the CDR3, the DNA is TGTGCCAGCGGACACAGGGGGCCGGATTCACCCCTCCACTTT. The full variable domain, its missing parts supplied by reference TRBV7-9 and TRBJ1-6, is DTGVSQNPRHKITKRGQNVTFRCDPISEHNRLYWYRQTLGQGPEFLTYFQNEAQLEKSRLLSDRFSAERPKGSFSTLEIQRTEQGDSAMYLCASGHRGPDSPLHFGNGTRLTVT.

V and J are TRBV4-2 and TRBJ2-1; 8 positions agree with TRBD2. Unmatched junction bases numbered 8, after V lost 4 bases and J lost 6 bases. CDR3 length: 15 amino acids. Germline CDR1 and CDR2: LGHNA and YNFKEQ. The CDR3 bases are TGTGCCAGCAGCCCGGGACTAGGAATGTTCAATGAGCAGTTCTTC. It specifies CASSPGLGMFNEQFF.

The chain joins TRBV9 to TRBJ1-2; perhaps TRBD1 as D (5 bases). V dropped 5 bases and J dropped 7 bases, with 24 bases sitting between them. The CDR3 contains 16 residues. Per germline, CDR1 SGDLS and CDR2 YYNGEE. CDR3 protein: CASSRDSGYVESGYTF. The CDR3 nucleotides read TGTGCCAGCAGTCGGGACTCTGGGTATGTTGAAAGTGGCTACACCTTC.

The rearrangement links TRBV7-3 to TRBJ1-2; D is possibly TRBD1 (5 bases). Trimming took 5 bases from V and 0 from J, leaving 13 bases between them. From germline, CDR1 is SGHTA and CDR2 FQGTGA. The CDR3 runs 15 residues. The CDR3 region is CASSLGAGPNYGYTF. DNA for the CDR3: TGTGCCAGCAGCCTAGGGGCCGGGCCTAACTATGGCTACACCTTC.

The chain links TRBV5-4 to TRBJ1-2; 9 bases match TRBD1. V was pared by 2 bases and J by 5 bases, with 4 bases of the junction left unmatched. CDR1 is SGHNT, CDR2 YYREEE, per germline (reference sequence). This CDR3 has 14 amino acids. The CDR3 reads CASSLAGTGYGYTF. The DNA of the CDR3 is TGTGCCAGCAGCTTAGCCGGGACAGGGTATGGCTACACCTTC.

This chain links TRBV2 with TRBJ2-5; TRBD1 is a possible D gene (6 bases). Trimming cost V 8 bases and J 0 bases, with 13 bases left between them. The germline V gene encodes CDR1 SNHLY and CDR2 FYNNEI. The CDR3 is 14 amino acids. The CDR3 here is CASQRGTHQETQYF. The CDR3 DNA reads as TGTGCCAGCCAGAGAGGGACACACCAAGAGACCCAGTACTTC.

The chain uses TRBV5-1 and TRBJ2-7; 8 bases are shared with TRBD2. The CDR3 spans 14 residues. From germline, CDR1 is SGHRS and CDR2 YFSETQ. After removal of 0 bases from V and 5 bases from J, the junction contained 4 bases not matched to a gene. The CDR3 DNA sequence: TGCGCCAGCAGCTTGGTGACTAGCGTTCACGAGCAGTACTTC. This codes for CASSLVTSVHEQYF. The full variable domain, with the rest looked up from reference TRBV5-1 and TRBJ2-7, is KAGVTQTPRYLIKTRGQQVTLSCSPISGHRSVSWYQQTPGQGLQFLFEYFSETQRNKGNFPGRFSGRQFSNSRSEMNVSTLELGDSALYLCASSLVTSVHEQYFGPGTRLTVT.

The V and J genes are TRBV19 and TRBJ1-4, with 7 bases matching TRBD1. This CDR3 has 15 residues. CDR1 and CDR2 (germline): LNHDA, SQIVND (reference sequence). The V gene end was trimmed by 6 bases and the J gene end by 4 bases; junction bases not matched to a gene: 8. The CDR3 coding sequence is TGTGCCAGTAGCTCCGGGACAGTCCTTAATGAAAAACTGTTTTTT. This gives the protein CASSSGTVLNEKLFF. Full variable domain (rest looked up from reference TRBV19 and TRBJ1-4): DGGITQSPKYLFRKEGQNVTLSCEQNLNHDAMYWYRQDPGQGLRLIYYSQIVNDFQKGDIAEGYSVSREKKESFPLTVTSAQKNPTAFYLCASSSGTVLNEKLFFGSGTQLSVL.

This chain links TRBV6-5 with TRBJ1-4; D is unclear. The CDR3 length is 13 residues. Germline CDR1 is MNHEY and CDR2 is SVGAGI. Trimming left V 6 bases short and J 8 bases short, with 13 bases between. The CDR3 here is CASRNAGGEKLFF. The CDR3 DNA is TGTGCCAGCAGAAACGCCGGCGGGGAAAAACTGTTTTTT.

This chain links TRBV28 with TRBJ1-5; a possible D gene is TRBD1 (6 bases). V dropped 5 bases and J dropped 4 bases, with 12 bases sitting between them. The CDR3 covers 14 residues. Germline CDR1 reads MDHEN; CDR2 reads SYDVKM. CDR3 sequence: CASSTGTRNQPQHF. The CDR3 nucleotides read TGTGCCAGCAGTACCGGGACACGGAATCAGCCCCAGCATTTT.

The chain recombines TRBV28 with TRBJ1-6; a weak D match, TRBD1 (6 bases). Germline lookup yields CDR1 MDHEN and CDR2 SYDVKM. Trimming took off 5 bases at V and 13 bases at J, with 18 bases between the two ends. The CDR3 consists of 14 residues. The CDR3 sequence: CASSKGGGGYPLHF. For the CDR3, the DNA is TGTGCCAGCAGTAAGGGGGGGGGAGGATACCCCCTCCACTTT.

The genes are TRBV29-1 and TRBJ1-3; D is possibly TRBD1 (6 bases). Germline CDR1 reads SQVTM; CDR2 reads ANQGSEA. CDR3 length: 13 amino acids. V dropped 2 bases and J dropped 8 bases, with 13 bases sitting between them. The DNA of the CDR3 is TGCAGCGTTGAAATTAACAGGGCGGACACCATATATTTT. This codes for CSVEINRADTIYF.

The chain carries TRBV6-2 or TRBV6-3 and TRBJ2-7; 9 positions match TRBD2. The CDR3 covers 19 residues. CDR1 is MNHEY and CDR2 is SVGEGT in the germline V gene. V trimming: 0 bases; J trimming: 3 bases; junction bases outside the gene matches: 15. CDR3 bases: TGTGCCAGCAGTTACTCACTAGCGCGGGAGGGTCGTCGCTTCTACGAGCAGTACTTC. Its protein is CASSYSLAREGRRFYEQYF.

V usage is TRBV11-3 and J usage is TRBJ1-2; the D gene is possibly TRBD1 (5 bases). This CDR3 region has 18 residues. Trimming removed 1 base at V and 5 bases at J, with 23 bases between. CDR1 and CDR2 from the germline V gene are SGHNT and YENEEA. The CDR3 DNA follows: TGTGCCAGCAGCTTAGGCGTAGGGGCGATCCCGCCTATTTATGGCTACACCTTC. Its translation is CASSLGVGAIPPIYGYTF.

The chain combines TRBV5-1 with TRBJ2-3, with TRBD1 identical over 7 bases. Per germline, CDR1 SGHRS and CDR2 YFSETQ. The V and J ends lost 3 bases and 0 bases, in that order; junction bases with no gene match: 10. The CDR3 extends over 17 amino acids. CDR3 sequence: CASSSPTGTASTDTQYF. CDR3 coding DNA: TGCGCCAGCAGCTCGCCCACGGGGACAGCAAGCACAGATACGCAGTATTTT. Variable domain in full (rest from reference TRBV5-1 and TRBJ2-3): KAGVTQTPRYLIKTRGQQVTLSCSPISGHRSVSWYQQTPGQGLQFLFEYFSETQRNKGNFPGRFSGRQFSNSRSEMNVSTLELGDSALYLCASSSPTGTASTDTQYFGPGTRLTVL.

A single count supports this clone. The chain has TRBV7-9 and TRBJ2-3, with 11 positions matching TRBD1. The V gene end was trimmed by 5 bases and the J gene end by 6 bases; junction bases not matched to a gene: 7. The CDR3 contains 15 residues. Germline-derived CDR1 and CDR2 are SEHNR and FQNEAQ (reference sequence). This CDR3 reads CASSIGQGAADTQYF. CDR3 sequence (DNA): TGTGCCAGCAGCATCGGACAGGGGGCCGCGGATACGCAGTATTTT.

V usage is TRBV4-1 and J usage is TRBJ1-2; D is uncertain. Trimming removed 3 bases at V and 3 bases at J, with 8 bases between. Germline V gene lookup returns CDR1 MGHRA and CDR2 YSYEKL. This CDR3 contains 13 residues. CDR3 nucleotide sequence: TGCGCCAGCAGCCAGGAGACTTACTATGGCTACACCTTC. Translation gives CASSQETYYGYTF.

The chain is built from TRBV27 and TRBJ2-7; 11 bases agree with TRBD2. This CDR3 region has 17 residues. V dropped 6 bases and J dropped 6; count of bases not matched to a gene: 16. Germline CDR1 MNHEY, CDR2 SMNVEV (reference sequence). CDR3 sequence reads: CASRLGLLAGAPSEQYF. The CDR3 bases are TGTGCCAGCAGACTCGGCCTACTAGCGGGAGCCCCGTCCGAGCAGTACTTC.

This clone was picked up a small number of times. The J gene is TRBJ2-7, the V gene TRBV16; 13 bases are a match to TRBD2. The CDR3 covers 16 residues. V was clipped by 2 bases and J by 7 bases; unmatched bases: 8. The V gene's germline CDR1 is KGHSY and CDR2 FQNENV. The CDR3 spells CASSQGNGLAGVEQYF. The CDR3 DNA follows: TGTGCCAGCAGCCAAGGAAACGGACTAGCGGGAGTAGAGCAGTACTTC.

This chain links TRBV29-1 with TRBJ1-2, with 10 bases identical to TRBD1. Per the germline V gene, CDR1 is SQVTM and CDR2 is ANQGSEA. CDR3 length: 12 residues. Trimming at V came to 4 bases and at J to 6 bases, leaving 2 bases not matched to a gene. CDR3 in DNA: TGCAGCGTTGGGGACAGGGGAGATGGCTACACCTTC. This sequence encodes CSVGDRGDGYTF.

The chain carries TRBV9 and TRBJ2-2; D might be TRBD2 (6 bases). Germline assignment: CDR1 SGDLS and CDR2 YYNGEE. The V end lost 3 bases, the J end lost 7 bases, and 13 bases lay between the germline ends. The CDR3 is made up of 14 amino acids. The CDR3 protein is CASSGGTWDGELFF. DNA for the CDR3: TGTGCCAGCAGCGGCGGGACGTGGGACGGGGAGCTGTTTTTT.

The chain links TRBV29-1 to TRBJ1-1, with D tentatively TRBD1 (6 bases). Germline CDR1 and CDR2: SQVTM and ANQGSEA. Trimming pared 2 bases from V and 5 bases from J, leaving 21 bases between. There are 16 residues in the CDR3. The CDR3, as DNA: TGCAGCGTTGAATCGCCACAGGGCCCCCAGCGGACTGAAGCTTTCTTT. Amino acids: CSVESPQGPQRTEAFF.

The CDR3 loop reads CASSFATAYEQYF. CDR3 coding DNA: TGTGCCAGCAGCTTCGCTACGGCCTACGAGCAGTACTTC. V gene TRBV5-6 combines with J gene TRBJ2-7; D unclear. There are 13 residues in the CDR3. Trimming removed 2 bases at V and 2 bases at J, with 8 bases between. Germline-derived CDR1 and CDR2 are SGHDT and YYEEEE.

CDR3 nucleotides: TGTGCCAGCAGCTTAACTGAAGGACAGGGCCCCTACAATGAGCAGTTCTTC. Its protein is CASSLTEGQGPYNEQFF. V usage is TRBV7-6 and J usage is TRBJ2-1; TRBD1 matches at 8 bases. The CDR3 is 17 amino acids. V lost 2 bases, J lost 2 bases, and 8 bases stayed unmatched. Per the germline V gene, CDR1 is SGHVS and CDR2 is FNYEAQ.

CDR3 region: CASSQDLRGWAEAFF. CDR3 sequence (DNA): TGTGCCAGCAGCCAAGATCTAAGGGGGTGGGCTGAAGCTTTCTTT. The chain combines TRBV4-2 with TRBJ1-1, with D perhaps TRBD1 (6 bases). The V end was cut by 0 bases, the J end by 6 bases, with 14 bases between. This CDR3 region has 15 residues. In germline, CDR1 is LGHNA, CDR2 YNFKEQ.

This clone was recorded once. The chain's CDR3 is CASSIEGRNTEAFF. CDR3 coding DNA: TGTGCCAGTAGTATAGAGGGGAGAAACACTGAAGCTTTCTTT. V is TRBV19 and J is TRBJ1-1, with no clear D. CDR3 length: 14 residues. The V end was cut by 0 bases, the J end by 2 bases, with 7 bases between. In germline, CDR1 is LNHDA, CDR2 SQIVND (reference sequence).

The chain couples TRBV24-1 to TRBJ2-3; 11 nucleotides align to TRBD1. This CDR3 has 15 amino acids. From germline, CDR1 is KGHDR and CDR2 SFDVKD. The V segment lost 4 bases and the J segment 5 bases; nucleotides outside the gene matches: 4. Here the CDR3 reads CATSDWDRGGDTQYF. The CDR3, as DNA: TGTGCCACCAGTGACTGGGACAGGGGGGGAGATACGCAGTATTTT.

This rearrangement joins TRBV7-2 to TRBJ2-3; D not resolved. The CDR3 is 14 residues long. Germline assignment: CDR1 SGHTA and CDR2 FQGNSA. Trimming pared 7 bases from V and 2 bases from J, leaving 13 bases between. CDR3 DNA: TGTGCCAGCATGGAGAGCTGGTCCACAGATACGCAGTATTTT. Translating it yields CASMESWSTDTQYF.

This clone was observed a few times. The rearrangement links TRBV2 to TRBJ2-2; D perhaps matches TRBD2 (6 bases). Trimming removed 9 bases from V and 7 bases from J, with 21 bases in between. The CDR3 is made up of 15 amino acids. The germline CDR1 and CDR2 sequences are SNHLY and FYNNEI. CDR3 residues: CARTQAGYPNGELFF. CDR3 DNA sequence: TGTGCCAGAACGCAAGCGGGCTACCCCAACGGGGAGCTGTTTTTT.

As concerns this clone: Other DNA variants within this sample encode the same CDR3. The gene calls are TRBV19 and TRBJ1-2; D unclear. The CDR3 runs 13 residues. CDR1 and CDR2 (germline): LNHDA, SQIVND (reference sequence). The ends were cut back, 3 bases at V and 2 bases at J, with 7 bases in the middle. In DNA form, the CDR3 reads TGTGCCAGTAGTATTGGAGAAAACTATGGCTACACCTTC. It translates to CASSIGENYGYTF.